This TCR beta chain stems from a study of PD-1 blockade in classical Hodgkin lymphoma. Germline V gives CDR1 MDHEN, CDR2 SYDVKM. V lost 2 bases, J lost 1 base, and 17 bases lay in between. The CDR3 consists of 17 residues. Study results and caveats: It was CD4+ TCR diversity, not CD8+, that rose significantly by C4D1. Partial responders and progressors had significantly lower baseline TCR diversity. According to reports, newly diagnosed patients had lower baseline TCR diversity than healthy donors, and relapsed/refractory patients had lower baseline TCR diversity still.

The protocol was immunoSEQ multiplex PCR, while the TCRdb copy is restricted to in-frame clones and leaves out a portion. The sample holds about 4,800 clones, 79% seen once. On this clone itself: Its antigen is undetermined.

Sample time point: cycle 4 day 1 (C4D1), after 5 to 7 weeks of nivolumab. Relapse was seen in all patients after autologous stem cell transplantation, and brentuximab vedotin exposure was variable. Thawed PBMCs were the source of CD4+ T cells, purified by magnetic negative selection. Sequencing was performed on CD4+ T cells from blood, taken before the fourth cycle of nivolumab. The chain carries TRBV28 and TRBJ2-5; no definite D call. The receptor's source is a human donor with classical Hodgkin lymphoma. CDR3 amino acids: CASSLRLWRNLQETQYF. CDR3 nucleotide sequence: TGTGCCAGCAGTTTAAGACTCTGGCGGAATCTCCAAGAGACCCAGTACTTC.